The clone carrying this T cell receptor beta chain was detected ten times or more. Its cognate antigen is unknown. This sample was taken from a study of identical twins. Whole-study results and caveats: Not following the same donors, the study drew its conclusions from cross-sectional statistical analysis. Insertions ran lower in abundant cord blood beta clonotypes, though not in memory repertoires. Invariant populations such as MAIT and iNKT cells could partly muddle zero-insertion analyses.

There are 17 residues in the CDR3. In germline, CDR1 is MGHRA, CDR2 YSYEKL. V dropped 0 bases and J dropped 7 bases, with 19 bases sitting between them. Template switching added a universal primer site; cDNA carried unique molecular identifiers. TCRdb re-called the 5' RACE reads with MiXCR, one entry per CDR3 protein. The profile shows roughly 230,000 distinct CDR3 sequences, approximately 8.3% of them singletons. The sample also formed part of further work on yellow fever vaccine responses in identical twins.

The origin of this receptor is a woman between 18 and 29 years old in good health. This chain uses TRBV4-1 with TRBJ2-1, with D perhaps assigned TRBD1 or TRBD2 (5 bases each). Specimen: CD8+ T cells sorted from blood. The CDR3 here is CASSQDSRGAGRNEQFF. The CDR3 nucleotides read TGCGCCAGCAGCCAAGATTCGAGGGGAGCCGGTCGAAATGAGCAGTTCTTC.